Each of the 7 T cell receptor beta chains below was sequenced from the same sample in a study of OX40 agonist ivuxolimab in advanced cancers. The method was immunoSEQ multiplex PCR; TCRdb's version includes in-frame clones alone and lacks a portion of them. Here the sample spans fewer than 70,000 clones, 85% to 95% being singletons. Sequenced here: CD4+ or CD8+ T cells sorted from blood, sampled in a trial of the OX40 agonist ivuxolimab. These receptors came from an adult with an advanced solid tumor such as melanoma, head and neck, liver or kidney cancer.

The V gene is TRBV30, the J gene TRBJ1-2; possible D gene TRBD1, 5 bases. V was cut by 2 bases and J by 5 bases, with 12 bases left in between. Germline-derived CDR1 and CDR2 are GTSNPN and SVGIG (reference sequence). The CDR3 length is 13 residues. The CDR3 nucleotides read TGTGCCTGGAGTTCGGCGACAGCTTATGGCTACACCTTC. This codes for CAWSSATAYGYTF. Full variable domain (remainder filled in from reference TRBV30 and TRBJ1-2): SQTIHQWPATLVQPVGSPLSLECTVEGTSNPNLYWYRQAAGRGLQLLFYSVGIGQISSEVPQNLSASRPQDRQFILSSKKLLLSDSGFYLCAWSSATAYGYTFGSGTRLTVV.

V and J are TRBV10-1 and TRBJ2-2; D unresolved. The CDR3 length is 16 residues. Trimming removed 2 bases at V and 0 bases at J, with 10 bases between. Germline CDR1 WNHNN, CDR2 SYGVQD (reference sequence). The CDR3 DNA reads TGCGCCAGCAGTGAGCGAAAGGACCCGAACACCGGGGAGCTGTTTTTT. Protein product: CASSERKDPNTGELFF.

The chain carries TRBV6-5 and TRBJ2-7, with 7 bases matching TRBD1. This CDR3 is built from 14 residues. V dropped 2 bases and J dropped 3; count of bases not matched to a gene: 4. Germline CDR1 reads MNHEY; CDR2 reads SVGAGI. The CDR3 protein is CASSYRDRGYEQYF. CDR3 DNA sequence: TGTGCCAGCAGTTACAGGGACAGAGGCTACGAGCAGTACTTC.

V usage is TRBV18 and J usage is TRBJ2-1; 12 bases fit TRBD2. The CDR3 length is 15 residues. Unmatched junction bases numbered 4, after V lost 5 bases and J lost 5 bases. Per the germline V gene, CDR1 is KGHSH and CDR2 is LQKENI. CDR3 loop: CASSSGLAGNNEQFF. For the CDR3, the DNA is TGTGCCAGCTCAAGCGGACTAGCGGGAAACAATGAGCAGTTCTTC.

The rearrangement links TRBV2 to TRBJ2-7, with D perhaps given as TRBD1 or TRBD2 (5 bases each). Germline loops: CDR1 SNHLY, CDR2 FYNNEI. This CDR3 has 15 residues. V lost 4 bases and J lost 6, with 19 bases in between. CDR3 amino acids: CASSARDPALVEQYF. CDR3 sequence (DNA): TGTGCCAGCAGTGCACGGGACCCTGCTCTTGTCGAGCAGTACTTC.

V and J are TRBV7-6 and TRBJ2-3, with 8 bases matching TRBD2. The V gene's germline CDR1 is SGHVS and CDR2 FNYEAQ. This CDR3 is 14 amino acids long. The V segment lost 5 bases and the J segment 4 bases; nucleotides outside the gene matches: 5. The DNA for the CDR3 is TGTGCCAGCAGCGTGTCGGGGGGGGCAGATACGCAGTATTTT. The encoded protein is CASSVSGGADTQYF.

The gene calls are TRBV15 and TRBJ1-1; D is uncertain. This CDR3 spans 15 amino acids. Germline CDR1 is LNHNV and CDR2 is YYDKDF (reference sequence). Trimming removed 0 bases from V and 5 bases from J, with 13 bases in between. Here the CDR3 DNA reads TGTGCCACCAGCAGAGATAGGGCCGGCGGGACTGAAGCTTTCTTT. Its protein is CATSRDRAGGTEAFF.